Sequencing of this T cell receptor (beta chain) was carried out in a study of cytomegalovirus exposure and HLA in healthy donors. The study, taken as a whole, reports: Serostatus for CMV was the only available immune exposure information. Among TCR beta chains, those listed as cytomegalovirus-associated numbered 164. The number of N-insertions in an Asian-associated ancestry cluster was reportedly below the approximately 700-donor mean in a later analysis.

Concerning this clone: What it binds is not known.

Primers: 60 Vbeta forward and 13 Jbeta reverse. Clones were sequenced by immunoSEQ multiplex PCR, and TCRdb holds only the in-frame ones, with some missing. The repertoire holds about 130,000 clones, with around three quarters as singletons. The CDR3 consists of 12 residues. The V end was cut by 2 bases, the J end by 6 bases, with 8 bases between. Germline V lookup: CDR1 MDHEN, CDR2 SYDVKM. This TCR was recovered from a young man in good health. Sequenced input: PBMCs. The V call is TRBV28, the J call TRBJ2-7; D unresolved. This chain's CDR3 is CASSLASTEQYF. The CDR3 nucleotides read TGTGCCAGCAGTTTAGCGTCCACCGAGCAGTACTTC. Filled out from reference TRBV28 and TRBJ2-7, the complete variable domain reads DVKVTQSSRYLVKRTGEKVFLECVQDMDHENMFWYRQDPGLGLRLIYFSYDVKMKEKGDIPEGYSVSREKKERFSLILESASTNQTSMYLCASSLASTEQYFGPGTRLTVT.